Sequencing of this T cell receptor (beta chain) was carried out in a study of blood T cell repertoires in COVID-19. Study summary: Acute and convalescent COVID-19 samples came from the United States, Italy and Spain. In each case, the material was cDNA or gDNA derived from T cells, B-cell-depleted T cells, or PBMCs.

This clone was observed a few times. This CDR3 has 12 residues. V was pared by 4 bases and J by 3 bases, with 8 bases between. Per germline, CDR1 SGHRS and CDR2 YFSETQ. Method: immunoSEQ multiplex PCR; TCRdb's copy keeps in-frame clones and lacks some. The sample records more than 300,000 clones, roughly 82% being singletons. Sequencing used peripheral blood. The chain combines TRBV5-1 with TRBJ2-7, with D possibly matching TRBD1 (5 bases). This clonotype was sampled from a woman aged 45 to 65 with acute or convalescent COVID-19. This chain's CDR3 is CASSEQGYEQYF. Here the CDR3 DNA reads TGCGCCAGCAGCGAGCAGGGCTACGAGCAGTACTTC.